This is a list of T cell receptor beta chains from one sample in a study of human T cells and chemical hapten exposure. TCRdb reanalysed the RACE reads using MiXCR and keeps one entry per CDR3 protein. The table lists around 31,000 distinct CDR3 sequences, around 7% of them singletons. The sequenced material came from whole blood. The origin of the receptors is a human donor in good health. Some clones in this sample may be carry-over from other donors' samples. Each CDR3 is given with its conserved first and last residue. A D gene is named only where the DNA matches it firmly. Size is stated for part of the rows, as once, few or many counts, or as a class when the clone is expanded.

12	TRBD2	TRBV20-1	many	TRBJ2-5	TGCAGTGCTAGAGCACTAGCGGGGGCCCCGTACTTC	CSARALAGAPYF
16	TRBD2	TRBV6-5	many	TRBJ2-7	TGTGCCAGCAGTTACCTCCCGACTAGCGGGAGGAGCGAGCAGTACTTC	CASSYLPTSGRSEQYF
13	-	TRBV29-1	few	TRBJ1-4	TGCAGCGTTGCGCCGGGGACTAATGAAAAACTGTTTTTT	CSVAPGTNEKLFF
17	-	TRBV19	-	TRBJ1-6	TGTGCCAGTAGTATTCCCTCGTCTGGCAGCCAAGCCTCACCCCTCCACTTT	CASSIPSSGSQASPLHF
17	TRBD2	TRBV10-3	many	TRBJ2-1	TGTGCCATCAGTGCCAGGACTAGCGGATTTGACTACAATGAGCAGTTCTTC	CAISARTSGFDYNEQFF
16	TRBD1	TRBV20-1	-	TRBJ1-4	TGCAGTGCTAGAACCCCAGGGGGGGGATATAATGAAAAACTGTTTTTT	CSARTPGGGYNEKLFF
17	-	TRBV6-1	few	TRBJ1-5	TGTGCCAGCAGTAGGACTCCGACAGGCCTTAGCAATCAGCCCCAGCATTTT	CASSRTPTGLSNQPQHF
14	-	TRBV20-1	medium-sized	TRBJ2-7	TGCAGTGCTAGAGGCGGCAGGGATCATGGCGAGCAGTACTTC	CSARGGRDHGEQYF
15	TRBD1	TRBV5-1	many	TRBJ1-2	TGCGCCAGCCGTTCCCAACCCGACAGGGCAAGTGACTACACCTTC	CASRSQPDRASDYTF
11	-	TRBV20-1	few	TRBJ2-3	TGCAGCGCTTATAGCACAGATACGCAGTATTTT	CSAYSTDTQYF
15	TRBD2	TRBV3-1	many	TRBJ2-1	TGTGCCAGCAGACTCACTAGCGGGAGTTACAATGAGCAGTTCTTC	CASRLTSGSYNEQFF
12	-	TRBV30	many	TRBJ1-1	TGTGCCTGGAATTGGGGTGGCACTGAAGCTTTCTTT	CAWNWGGTEAFF
18	TRBD1	TRBV18	-	TRBJ2-6	TGTGCCAGCTCACCAACCGGACAGGGCGTCTCTGGGGCCAACGTCCTGACTTTC	CASSPTGQGVSGANVLTF
15	-	TRBV27	once	TRBJ1-1	TGTGCCAGCAGTTTATTAGCAGGAGGAGCCACTGAAGCTTTCTTT	CASSLLAGGATEAFF
17	-	TRBV4-2	few	TRBJ2-6	TGTGCCAGCAGCCAAGATGGGGGGTCCTCTGGGGCCAACGTCCTGACTTTC	CASSQDGGSSGANVLTF
12	-	TRBV10-3	many	TRBJ1-2	TGTGCCATCAGGTCTCGAGAGGACGGCTACACCTTC	CAIRSREDGYTF
15	-	TRBV20-1	many	TRBJ2-5	TGCAGTGCTAGAGGCCCCCAGGGCCGGAGGGAGACCCAGTACTTC	CSARGPQGRRETQYF
13	-	TRBV5-1	many	TRBJ2-1	TGCGCCAGCAGCTTGCAAAGCAGGCATGAGCAGTTCTTC	CASSLQSRHEQFF
15	-	TRBV7-9	-	TRBJ1-4	TGTGCCAGCAGCTTATCTACGTGGGGAGGGGAAAAACTGTTTTTT	CASSLSTWGGEKLFF
17	-	TRBV5-1	few	TRBJ2-3	TGCGCCAGCAGCCGTCCGCTGGACGTCACTAGCACAGATACGCAGTATTTT	CASSRPLDVTSTDTQYF
16	TRBD2	TRBV5-6	-	TRBJ2-7	TGTGCCAGCAGCTTGGTTGGTAGCGGGAGGAGTAACGAGCAGTACTTC	CASSLVGSGRSNEQYF
17	-	TRBV6-6	many	TRBJ1-6	TGTGCCAGCAGTTCCCCGGGAGGCAGCTCCTATAATTCACCCCTCCACTTT	CASSSPGGSSYNSPLHF
14	-	TRBV7-9	many	TRBJ1-2	TGTGCCAGCAGCTTCGATTGGGGCAACGATGGCTACACCTTC	CASSFDWGNDGYTF
13	TRBD2	TRBV7-2	-	TRBJ2-1	TGTGCCAGCAGCTCCCTAGCGGCCCCGGCTGGGTTCTTC	CASSSLAAPAGFF
16	TRBD2	TRBV28	many	TRBJ2-3	TGTGCCAGCAGTTTCGGGGGGATCCTTGGCGCAGATACGCAGTATTTT	CASSFGGILGADTQYF
15	-	TRBV10-2	many	TRBJ2-1	TGCGCCAGCAGTGAGTCCCGGGGGAGTTACAATGAGCAGTTCTTC	CASSESRGSYNEQFF
13	TRBD1	TRBV20-1	-	TRBJ1-1	TGCAGTGCTTGGGACAGGGCGGGGACTGAAGCTTTCTTT	CSAWDRAGTEAFF
14	-	TRBV20-1	few	TRBJ1-4	TGCAGTGCTATTCTGGGGAGGGCGGGTGAAAAACTGTTTTTT	CSAILGRAGEKLFF
12	-	TRBV2	-	TRBJ2-7	TGTGCCAGCACTTACGAGGGACCACCGGCGTACTTC	CASTYEGPPAYF
15	TRBD2	TRBV20-1	few	TRBJ2-2	TGCAGTGCTAGAGGGCTAGCGGGAGTCCGAGGGGAGCTGTTTTTT	CSARGLAGVRGELFF
17	-	TRBV9	many	TRBJ1-4	TGTGCCAGCAGCCCGACGGCCGAACAGGGCACTAATGAAAAACTGTTTTTT	CASSPTAEQGTNEKLFF
14	-	TRBV5-1	many	TRBJ1-2	TGCGCCAGCAGCCCCGCGAGGGGGTACTATGGCTACACCTTC	CASSPARGYYGYTF
14	-	TRBV4-3	many	TRBJ2-3	TGCGCCAGCAGCCAACGCGGACGCACAGATACGCAGTATTTT	CASSQRGRTDTQYF
18	TRBD1	TRBV11-2	-	TRBJ2-2	TGTGCCAGCAGCTTCCCAGTCGGGACAGGGATTGTAGCCGGGGAGCTGTTTTTT	CASSFPVGTGIVAGELFF
17	TRBD2	TRBV10-3	many	TRBJ2-1	TGTGCCATCAGTGGACCTAGTGATAGCGGGAGATCGTATGAGCAGTTCTTC	CAISGPSDSGRSYEQFF
16	-	TRBV4-1	-	TRBJ1-5	TGCGCCAGCAGCCAAGACTTAGGGCTGCCTAATCAGCCCCAGCATTTT	CASSQDLGLPNQPQHF
14	-	TRBV30	-	TRBJ1-4	TGTGCCTGGAGTGTGGGGTTGATTGGTGAAAAACTGTTTTTT	CAWSVGLIGEKLFF
14	TRBD1	TRBV2	many	TRBJ1-1	TGTGCCAGCTCCCGGGACAGTCAATTCACTGAAGCTTTCTTT	CASSRDSQFTEAFF
14	-	TRBV6-4	-	TRBJ2-3	TGTGCCAGCAGTGACGGAGGCGGCACAGATACGCAGTATTTT	CASSDGGGTDTQYF
15	-	TRBV5-1	few	TRBJ2-3	TGCGCCAGCAGCTTGCAGGGACCTAGCACAGATACGCAGTATTTT	CASSLQGPSTDTQYF
16	-	TRBV27	-	TRBJ1-2	TGTGCCAGCAGTTTATCACAAGTAGCGGGTCGTTATGGCTACACCTTC	CASSLSQVAGRYGYTF
14	-	TRBV4-1	many	TRBJ1-1	TGCGCCAGCAGCCGGGCCCCTCAGTCCCGAGAAGCTTTCTTT	CASSRAPQSREAFF
13	-	TRBV6-5	few	TRBJ1-2	TGTGCCAGTTCAGGGGACCCAGGATATGGCTACACCTTC	CASSGDPGYGYTF
12	-	TRBV19	few	TRBJ1-1	TGTGCCAGTAGACAGCGCCACACTGAAGCTTTCTTT	CASRQRHTEAFF
16	-	TRBV9	many	TRBJ2-2	TGTGCCAGCAGCGTAGGCGTACAGATGAACACCGGGGAGCTGTTTTTT	CASSVGVQMNTGELFF
14	-	TRBV6-2/TRBV6-3	many	TRBJ2-1	TGTGCCAGCAGTTACTCCCCGGGACACGGAGAGCAGTTCTTC	CASSYSPGHGEQFF
13	-	TRBV29-1	many	TRBJ1-1	TGCAGCGCTGCGGAGGGGACGAACACTGAAGCTTTCTTT	CSAAEGTNTEAFF
15	TRBD1	TRBV12-3/TRBV12-4	-	TRBJ1-1	TGTGCCAGCAGTAACCGGGACAGATCCCTCACTGAAGCTTTCTTT	CASSNRDRSLTEAFF
13	-	TRBV7-2	many	TRBJ1-4	TGTGCCAGCAGCTCCGAAATAGCTGAAAAACTGTTTTTT	CASSSEIAEKLFF
14	TRBD2	TRBV6-1	many	TRBJ2-2	TGTGCCAGCATACTAGCGGCGAACACCGGGGAGCTGTTTTTT	CASILAANTGELFF